A selection of T cell receptor beta chains follows, all from one sample in a study of blood T cells in healthy people across ages. A single record per CDR3 protein comes from TCRdb applying MiXCR to the 5' RACE reads. The table has about 1,400,000 distinct CDR3 sequences, 42% seen once. Sequenced sample: blood. The receptors here all came from a young woman in good health. The CDR3 runs from the conserved cysteine through the conserved F or W. The D gene is left open where the match is weak. Some rows have no size entry. The others give once, few or many, or a class for an expanded clone.

TRBJ2-7 | TRBV9 | NA | TRBD2 | TGTGCCAGCAGCGTTGGGACTAGCTGGGGTAACGAGCAGTACTTC | CASSVGTSWGNEQYF
TRBJ1-4 | TRBV7-8 | NA | NA | TGTGCCAGCACGGACACGGCAACTAATGAAAAACTGTTTTTT | CASTDTATNEKLFF
TRBJ2-1 | TRBV10-3 | NA | TRBD2 | TGTGCCATCAGGGGACTAGCGTCGACCGGCTCCTACAATGAGCAGTTCTTC | CAIRGLASTGSYNEQFF
TRBJ2-3 | TRBV7-2 | few | NA | TGTGCCAGCAGCTTACTAGCCCAAGCGGCAGATACGCAGTATTTT | CASSLLAQAADTQYF
TRBJ2-7 | TRBV7-9 | NA | TRBD2 | TGTGCCAGCAGCTCCAACCCTCGGACTAGCGGGAGCAGTTACAATGAGCAGTACTTC | CASSSNPRTSGSSYNEQYF
TRBJ2-1 | TRBV30 | NA | TRBD1 | TGTGCCTGGAGGGACAGGGGCCCTCCCAATGAGCAGTTCTTC | CAWRDRGPPNEQFF
TRBJ1-2 | TRBV18 | few | TRBD1 | TGTGCCAGCTCTCGGGACAGGAGTAACTATGGCTACACCTTC | CASSRDRSNYGYTF
TRBJ2-1 | TRBV20-1 | once | NA | TGCAGTGCTGGGTCGGGTGAGCAGTTCTTC | CSAGSGEQFF
TRBJ1-5 | TRBV29-1 | few | TRBD1 | TGCAGCGTTGTGGGACAGGGTCAGCAGCCCCAGCATTTT | CSVVGQGQQPQHF
TRBJ2-7 | TRBV12-3/TRBV12-4 | NA | NA | TGTGCCAGCAGGCCCGGGACTGCAGTAGGTATCCACGAGCAGTACTTC | CASRPGTAVGIHEQYF
TRBJ2-7 | TRBV11-2 | few | TRBD2 | TGTGCCAGCAGCTTAACTAGCGGGAGAAACGAGCAGTACTTC | CASSLTSGRNEQYF
TRBJ1-2 | TRBV20-1 | NA | NA | TGCAGTGCTAGGGAGGGGGAAAACTATGGCTACACCTTC | CSAREGENYGYTF
TRBJ2-1 | TRBV29-1 | many | NA | TGCAGCGTTGAAGGGGGTAATGAGCAGTTCTTC | CSVEGGNEQFF
TRBJ2-5 | TRBV9 | few | NA | TGTGCCAGCAGCGTAGATGGGGACCAAGAGACCCAGTACTTC | CASSVDGDQETQYF
TRBJ2-1 | TRBV20-1 | few | TRBD2 | TGCAGTGCCTCCCCCGCGGGACTAGCGGGGGGCGTCGGTGAGCAGTTCTTC | CSASPAGLAGGVGEQFF
TRBJ2-7 | TRBV7-2 | NA | NA | TGTGCCAGCAGCTTAGGAGGGAGAGGTGGCGAGCAGTACTTC | CASSLGGRGGEQYF
TRBJ1-2 | TRBV28 | NA | NA | TGTGCCAGCAGTTTTGAAGGGACGGTGTGTGGCTACACCTTC | CASSFEGTVCGYTF
TRBJ1-2 | TRBV20-1 | NA | NA | TGCAGTGCCGCGGATAGCGGGGAAGAAGGCTACACCTTC | CSAADSGEEGYTF
TRBJ1-2 | TRBV20-1 | NA | NA | TGCAGTGCCCCCCCTGAGGGGTATGGCTACACCTTC | CSAPPEGYGYTF
TRBJ2-7 | TRBV25-1 | few | NA | TGTGCCAGCAGTGTCGGAGGCAGAGGCCAGTACTTC | CASSVGGRGQYF
TRBJ2-3 | TRBV23-1 | NA | NA | TGCGCCAGCAGTCGCAGGGGATATCCCACAGATACGCAGTATTTT | CASSRRGYPTDTQYF
TRBJ2-5 | TRBV7-2 | NA | TRBD2 | TGTGCCAGCAGACTAGCGGGAGGGTACGGAGAGCAGTACTTC | CASRLAGGYGEQYF
TRBJ2-6 | TRBV7-9 | few | NA | TGTGCCAGCAGTCTGACAGGCCCCTCTGGGGCCAACGTCCTGACTTTC | CASSLTGPSGANVLTF
TRBJ1-4 | TRBV5-1 | NA | NA | TGCGCCAGCAGCCCGGACACATCTAATGAAAAACTGTTTTTT | CASSPDTSNEKLFF
TRBJ2-3 | TRBV7-2 | NA | TRBD2 | TGTGCCAGCAGATTAGCGGGCGGGGGGCTCACAGATACGCAGTATTTT | CASRLAGGGLTDTQYF
TRBJ1-1 | TRBV3-1 | few | TRBD1 | TGTGCCAGCAGCCAACTGGGACAGGGGGCCCTTGAAGCTTTCTTT | CASSQLGQGALEAFF
TRBJ2-1 | TRBV9 | once | NA | TGTGCCAGCGGCCCCCTACCGACCAACGATGAGCAGTTCTTC | CASGPLPTNDEQFF
TRBJ2-3 | TRBV2 | many | NA | TGTGCCAGCAGTTTACCCGGGGCAGATACGCAGTATTTT | CASSLPGADTQYF
TRBJ2-1 | TRBV7-3 | few | NA | TGTGCCAGCAGCTCTTCAACTGGCCTCGGCGAGCAGTTCTTC | CASSSSTGLGEQFF
TRBJ2-1 | TRBV18 | few | NA | TGTGCCAGCTCACCCCCACAGGGTACCAATGAGCAGTTCTTC | CASSPPQGTNEQFF
TRBJ1-4 | TRBV15 | NA | NA | TGTGCCACCAGCAAGCCGGGGGCAGGCGAAAAACTGTTTTTT | CATSKPGAGEKLFF
TRBJ2-4 | TRBV7-2 | few | NA | TGTGCCAGCAGCTCTCCACAGGGTGTTATAGCCAAAAACATTCAGTACTTC | CASSSPQGVIAKNIQYF
TRBJ2-1 | TRBV20-1 | few | TRBD2 | TGCAGTGCTAGTAGCGGGGGGGCTGATGAGCAGTTCTTC | CSASSGGADEQFF
TRBJ2-2 | TRBV4-1 | few | NA | TGCGCCAGCAGCCAAGGGGCACCGAACACCGGGGAGCTGTTTTTT | CASSQGAPNTGELFF
TRBJ1-1 | TRBV30 | NA | NA | TGTGCCTGGACGAGGACAGCGACTAAGAACACTGAAGCTTTCTTT | CAWTRTATKNTEAFF
TRBJ2-3 | TRBV6-1 | few | TRBD1 | TGTGCCAGCCAAAGCCAGGGGGCGAAAGATACGCAGTATTTT | CASQSQGAKDTQYF
TRBJ2-3 | TRBV27 | few | NA | TGTGCCGGCAGCCTCAGCCGGGGGGATACGCAGTATTTT | CAGSLSRGDTQYF
TRBJ2-5 | TRBV6-1 | NA | TRBD2 | TGTGCCAGCAGTGAACAGGGTGGGCGGGGGATAGGCGAGACCCAGTACTTC | CASSEQGGRGIGETQYF
TRBJ1-1 | TRBV7-2 | NA | NA | TGTGCCAGCAGCTGGGACGTAAACACTGAAGCTTTCTTT | CASSWDVNTEAFF
TRBJ2-1 | TRBV10-3 | NA | NA | TGTGCCATCAGTGGGTCGAAGATTGAGCAGTTCTTC | CAISGSKIEQFF
TRBJ2-3 | TRBV2 | NA | NA | TGTGCCAGCAAGATCCAGAGCACAGATACGCAGTATTTT | CASKIQSTDTQYF
TRBJ1-1 | TRBV4-2 | few | TRBD1 | TGTGCCAGCAGCCAAGATAAAGGGAGGACAGGGCATCCTGAAGCTTTCTTT | CASSQDKGRTGHPEAFF
TRBJ2-3 | TRBV5-1 | NA | NA | TGCGCCAGCAGCGCTACAGAGTTTAGCACAGATACGCAGTATTTT | CASSATEFSTDTQYF
TRBJ2-1 | TRBV12-3/TRBV12-4 | NA | NA | TGTGCCAGCAGTCCCAGGGGGGTAACCTACAATGAGCAGTTCTTC | CASSPRGVTYNEQFF
TRBJ1-2 | TRBV9 | few | NA | TGTGCCAGCAGCGGAGGGTTCCCCTATGGCTACACCTTC | CASSGGFPYGYTF
TRBJ2-5 | TRBV5-1 | NA | NA | TGCGCCAGCAGCCTCATTGCCGGGGGCAGCCTTCAAGAGACCCAGTACTTC | CASSLIAGGSLQETQYF
TRBJ1-2 | TRBV27 | few | NA | TGTGCCAGCAGTTCCGGGCCCTCGCGGGGCGGCTACACCTTC | CASSSGPSRGGYTF
TRBJ2-7 | TRBV20-1 | once | TRBD1 | TGCAGTGCTGATCGGAGGACAGGGGCCTACGAGCAGTACTTC | CSADRRTGAYEQYF
TRBJ1-5 | TRBV5-5 | few | NA | TGTGCCAGCAGCTTGTTTTTGGGGTCCCAACAGCCCCAGCATTTT | CASSLFLGSQQPQHF
TRBJ2-1 | TRBV3-1 | NA | NA | TGTGCCAGCAGCGCCGGTCCGGCGCAGTTCTTC | CASSAGPAQFF
TRBJ2-1 | TRBV20-1 | NA | TRBD2 | TGCAGTGCTAGACCTGGACTAGCATCCTACAATGAGCAGTTCTTC | CSARPGLASYNEQFF